Following are 2 T cell receptor beta chains from one sample sequenced in a study of shared clonotypes between healthy human individuals. Sequenced by immunoSEQ multiplex PCR; TCRdb stores in-frame clones only, minus some. The data hold about 480,000 clones, with 60% to 85% observed a single time. Sequencing used PBMCs. Receptor source: a woman in her forties in good health. Some clones in this sample may be carry-over from other donors' samples.

The V call is TRBV7-2, the J call TRBJ1-5; D gene unclear. CDR1 SGHTA and CDR2 FQGNSA come from the germline V gene. This CDR3 is 12 amino acids long. Between the trimmed V and J ends, which lost 5 bases and 7 bases, there was a span of 9 bases. The CDR3 loop reads CASSPPGQPQHF. The CDR3 DNA reads TGTGCCAGCAGCCCACCCGGGCAGCCCCAGCATTTT.

The J gene is TRBJ1-1, the V gene TRBV28; 8 bases align to TRBD1. J lost 5 bases, V lost 5 bases, and 7 bases had no gene match. The CDR3 spans 14 residues. The germline CDR1 and CDR2 sequences are MDHEN and SYDVKM. The CDR3 here is CASSPGQGWTEAFF. DNA of the CDR3: TGTGCCAGCAGTCCAGGACAGGGCTGGACTGAAGCTTTCTTT.